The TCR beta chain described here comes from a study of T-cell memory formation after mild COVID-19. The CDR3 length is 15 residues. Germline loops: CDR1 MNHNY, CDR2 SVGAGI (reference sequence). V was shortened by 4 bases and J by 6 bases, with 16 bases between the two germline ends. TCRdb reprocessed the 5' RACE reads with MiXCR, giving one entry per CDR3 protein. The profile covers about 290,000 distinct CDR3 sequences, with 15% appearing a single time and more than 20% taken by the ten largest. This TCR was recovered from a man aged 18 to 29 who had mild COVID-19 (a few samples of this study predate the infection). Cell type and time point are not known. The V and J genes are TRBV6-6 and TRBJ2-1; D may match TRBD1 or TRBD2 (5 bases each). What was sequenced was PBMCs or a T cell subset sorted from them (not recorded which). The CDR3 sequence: CASSWGNRQANEQFF. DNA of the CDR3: TGTGCCAGCAGTTGGGGGAACAGGCAGGCCAATGAGCAGTTCTTC.